A selection of T cell receptor beta chains follows, all from one sample in a study of blood T cell repertoires in COVID-19. Method: immunoSEQ multiplex PCR; TCRdb's copy keeps in-frame clones and lacks some. The sample holds about 280,000 clones, approximately 90% seen once. The sample taken for sequencing was PBMCs or T cells enriched from blood (not recorded which). These receptors came from a middle-aged woman who had recovered from COVID-19. CDR3s include the opening cysteine and the closing phenylalanine or tryptophan. Fields, in order: J gene, clone size, V gene, CDR3 protein. Clone size appears in some rows only: once, few, many, or a class for an expanded clone.

J: TRBJ2-7; size: NA; V: TRBV12-3/TRBV12-4; CDR3: CASCYRDYEQYF
J: TRBJ1-2; size: NA; V: TRBV7-2; CDR3: CASSRTASLSYGYTF
J: TRBJ1-4; size: once; V: TRBV6-5; CDR3: CASSSGTGGAKLFF
J: TRBJ2-7; size: NA; V: TRBV6-5; CDR3: CASSTTHYEQYF
J: TRBJ2-1; size: NA; V: TRBV6-2/TRBV6-3; CDR3: CASSYPLGSDNEQFF
J: TRBJ1-3; size: NA; V: TRBV5-6; CDR3: CASSAPGQASGNTIYF
J: TRBJ2-3; size: NA; V: TRBV19; CDR3: CASSMSLAGVADTQYF
J: TRBJ2-5; size: NA; V: TRBV29-1; CDR3: CSVGTTQETQYF
J: TRBJ2-2; size: few; V: TRBV7-9; CDR3: CASSLAGSGELFF
J: TRBJ1-6; size: NA; V: TRBV19; CDR3: CASSTDRGGGSPLHF
J: TRBJ1-2; size: NA; V: TRBV6-5; CDR3: CASRVQGSSSYTF
J: TRBJ2-3; size: NA; V: TRBV19; CDR3: CASSLGLADTQYF
J: TRBJ2-7; size: NA; V: TRBV7-3; CDR3: CASSSGQANEQYF
J: TRBJ2-3; size: NA; V: TRBV4-2; CDR3: CASSQDREAGTDTQYF
J: TRBJ1-4; size: NA; V: TRBV27; CDR3: CASSQDGIAGKLFF
J: TRBJ2-1; size: NA; V: TRBV5-1; CDR3: CASSAPGTGGNEQFF
J: TRBJ1-5; size: NA; V: TRBV19; CDR3: CATSLVSVNQPQHF
J: TRBJ2-1; size: NA; V: TRBV29-1; CDR3: CSVEWREGYNEQFF
J: TRBJ2-5; size: once; V: TRBV7-7; CDR3: CASSLVLAGEGETQYF
J: TRBJ1-5; size: few; V: TRBV2; CDR3: CASSDNGGNQPQHF
J: TRBJ1-1; size: NA; V: TRBV12-3/TRBV12-4; CDR3: CASSLTRNTEAFF
J: TRBJ1-1; size: NA; V: TRBV7-3; CDR3: CASSPGGWNTEAFF
J: TRBJ2-1; size: NA; V: TRBV18; CDR3: CASSLGLAEYNEQFF
J: TRBJ2-3; size: once; V: TRBV19; CDR3: CASSIRTGGLGLAGRISTDTQYF
J: TRBJ2-1; size: NA; V: TRBV19; CDR3: CASSQGGWRPSEQFF
J: TRBJ2-3; size: NA; V: TRBV7-2; CDR3: CASTHTGTSASTQYF
J: TRBJ1-4; size: NA; V: TRBV10-2; CDR3: CASSPREANEKLFF
J: TRBJ2-1; size: NA; V: TRBV2; CDR3: CASSRTSGEGNEQFF
J: TRBJ1-2; size: NA; V: TRBV9; CDR3: CASSPTGNYGYTF
J: TRBJ1-4; size: NA; V: TRBV18; CDR3: CASSLGQTTNEKLFF
J: TRBJ1-6; size: NA; V: TRBV10-3; CDR3: CAISEPNSPLHF
J: TRBJ1-3; size: NA; V: TRBV23-1; CDR3: CASPNFKDREFSGNTIYF
J: TRBJ1-4; size: NA; V: TRBV7-9; CDR3: CASSLVGGDEKLFF
J: TRBJ2-2; size: once; V: TRBV3-1/TRBV3-2; CDR3: CASSQGVGANTGELFF
J: TRBJ1-6; size: NA; V: TRBV28; CDR3: CASCSGVPYNSPLHF
J: TRBJ1-3; size: NA; V: TRBV12-5; CDR3: CASGLHGGHTIYF
J: TRBJ1-1; size: NA; V: TRBV7-8; CDR3: CASSLAGGGTEAFF
J: TRBJ1-2; size: NA; V: TRBV20-1; CDR3: CSASSGPTNYGYTF
J: TRBJ2-1; size: NA; V: TRBV6-2/TRBV6-3; CDR3: CASSYGGAYNEQFF
J: TRBJ2-5; size: NA; V: TRBV7-2; CDR3: CASSQAGAQETQYF
J: TRBJ2-2; size: NA; V: TRBV19; CDR3: CASRSNTGELFF
J: TRBJ1-2; size: NA; V: TRBV4-3; CDR3: CASSQDTGGRLGYTF
J: TRBJ1-1; size: NA; V: TRBV6-5; CDR3: CASSYPTGSEAFF
J: TRBJ2-7; size: NA; V: TRBV28; CDR3: CASSFAGTPYEQYF
J: TRBJ2-7; size: NA; V: TRBV7-2; CDR3: CASSPRTGNTYEQYF
J: TRBJ2-1; size: NA; V: TRBV7-8; CDR3: CASSPTRRDSYNEQFF
J: TRBJ1-5; size: NA; V: TRBV20-1; CDR3: CSVSGLEPQHF